The 29 T cell receptor beta chains in this list originate from one sample, sequenced in a study of circulating and synovial CD4+ cells in juvenile arthritis. Produced via immunoSEQ multiplex PCR; TCRdb's table is partial and in-frame only. The table has more than 30,000 clones, 80% to 95% seen once. Sequenced: CD4+ T cells from blood. Source of these receptors: a human donor with juvenile idiopathic arthritis.

V gene TRBV5-1 combines with J gene TRBJ2-3, with 8 nucleotides matching TRBD1. The CDR3 has 18 amino acids. Germline V gives CDR1 SGHRS, CDR2 YFSETQ. V shed 0 bases and J 1 base; nucleotides not matched to a gene: 10. The CDR3 DNA reads TGCGCCAGCAGCTTGGCCAAGTGGTCGGGACAGGGCACAGATACGCAGTATTTT. Amino acid sequence: CASSLAKWSGQGTDTQYF.

V usage is TRBV6-6 and J usage is TRBJ1-2; no clear D gene. From germline, CDR1 is MNHNY and CDR2 SVGAGI (reference sequence). The CDR3 spans 12 residues. In nucleotides, the CDR3 is TGTGCGGCAGGTCTAACCAACTATGGCTACACCTTC. Translated, it gives CAAGLTNYGYTF.

This chain joins TRBV6-5 and TRBJ2-1, with 9 positions matching TRBD1. There are 15 residues in the CDR3. Germline V lookup: CDR1 MNHEY, CDR2 SVGAGI. The V and J ends lost 6 bases and 7 bases, in that order; junction bases with no gene match: 10. In DNA, the CDR3 is TGTGCCAGCAGCCCCAACGGACAGGGGTGGAATGAGCAGTTCTTC. It specifies CASSPNGQGWNEQFF.

This chain joins TRBV28 and TRBJ1-2; no definite D call. V was shortened by 2 bases and J by 4 bases, with 8 bases between the two germline ends. The V gene's germline CDR1 is MDHEN and CDR2 SYDVKM. This CDR3 spans 13 amino acids. CDR3 coding DNA: TGTGCCAGCAGTTTACTTGCGCGCTATGGCTACACCTTC. Its translation: CASSLLARYGYTF.

This chain connects TRBV6-5 to TRBJ2-2, with 8 bases aligning to TRBD1. V gave up 5 bases and J gave up 5 bases; unmatched junction bases: 7. Germline V gene lookup returns CDR1 MNHEY and CDR2 SVGAGI. The CDR3 sequence is 15 residues long. This CDR3 is CASSPQGAGTGELFF. The CDR3 DNA is TGTGCCAGCAGTCCTCAGGGGGCGGGGACCGGGGAGCTGTTTTTT.

The chain employs TRBV7-9 and TRBJ2-5; possibly TRBD1 for D (5 bases). The CDR3 spans 14 residues. Germline-derived CDR1 and CDR2 are SEHNR and FQNEAQ (reference sequence). V was shortened by 2 bases and J by 2 bases, with 9 bases between the two germline ends. CDR3 nucleotides: TGTGCCAGCAGCTTACCAGGGAAGCAAGAGACCCAGTACTTC. Encoded protein: CASSLPGKQETQYF.

This chain connects TRBV5-1 to TRBJ2-3, with D perhaps matching TRBD2 (6 bases). The CDR3 sequence is 14 residues long. From germline, CDR1 is SGHRS and CDR2 YFSETQ. The V and J ends lost 5 bases and 0 bases respectively, with 10 bases between them. The CDR3 DNA sequence: TGCGCCAGCAGTCAGGGACTTAGCACAGATACGCAGTATTTT. Encoded protein: CASSQGLSTDTQYF.

This clone was seen a single time. V and J are TRBV30 and TRBJ2-7; TRBD2 matches 12 bases. Germline lookup yields CDR1 GTSNPN and CDR2 SVGIG (reference sequence). V lost 1 base, J lost 3 bases, and 4 bases stayed unmatched. CDR3 length equals 15 residues. The CDR3 loop reads CAWSEKGLAGYEQYF. Here the CDR3 DNA reads TGTGCCTGGAGTGAGAAGGGACTAGCGGGCTACGAGCAGTACTTC.

J is TRBJ2-4 and V is TRBV5-1; no definite D call. The CDR3 totals 13 residues. Trimming pared 1 base from V and 8 bases from J, leaving 10 bases between. The V gene's germline CDR1 is SGHRS and CDR2 YFSETQ. The CDR3 loop reads CASSLRPRDIQYF. The CDR3 bases are TGCGCCAGCAGCTTGCGTCCCCGCGACATTCAGTACTTC.

The chain links TRBV10-1 to TRBJ2-7, with TRBD1 identical over 9 bases. After removal of 8 bases from V and 2 bases from J, the junction contained 7 bases not matched to a gene. Looked up from germline, CDR1 is WNHNN and CDR2 is SYGVQD (reference sequence). The CDR3 contains 14 residues. The chain's CDR3 is CASGEGQGPYEQYF. The CDR3, as DNA: TGCGCCAGCGGGGAGGGACAGGGCCCCTACGAGCAGTACTTC.

Within the sample, this clone is medium-sized (0.01 to 0.1%). The chain combines TRBV5-1 with TRBJ1-4; 7 bases fit TRBD1. The CDR3 is 14 residues long. CDR1 and CDR2 (germline): SGHRS, YFSETQ. Trimming cost V 2 bases and J 7 bases; bases outside gene matches: 5. CDR3 nucleotides: TGCGCCAGCAGCTTACTGGGACAGTCTGAAAAACTGTTTTTT. Protein sequence: CASSLLGQSEKLFF.

This chain links TRBV5-1 with TRBJ2-7, with 10 bases matching TRBD2. Trimming removed 4 bases from V and 4 bases from J; junction bases left unmatched: 8. Per the germline V gene, CDR1 is SGHRS and CDR2 is YFSETQ. The CDR3 spans 15 residues. Here the CDR3 DNA reads TGCGCCAGCAGCCCCGGGGGGACTAGCGTTTACGAGCAGTACTTC. This translates into CASSPGGTSVYEQYF.

The V gene is TRBV30, the J gene TRBJ1-3; TRBD1 aligns across 7 bases. V lost 5 bases, J lost 2 bases, and 0 bases stayed unmatched. The CDR3 runs to 12 residues. From germline, CDR1 is GTSNPN and CDR2 SVGIG (reference sequence). The CDR3 region has the DNA TGTGCCTGGGACAGGGCTGGAAACACCATATATTTT. This translates into CAWDRAGNTIYF. The whole variable domain, filled in from reference TRBV30 and TRBJ1-3, reads SQTIHQWPATLVQPVGSPLSLECTVEGTSNPNLYWYRQAAGRGLQLLFYSVGIGQISSEVPQNLSASRPQDRQFILSSKKLLLSDSGFYLCAWDRAGNTIYFGEGSWLTVV.

V usage is TRBV19 and J usage is TRBJ1-5; the D is unclear. This CDR3 has 15 residues. V was cut by 3 bases and J by 0 bases, with 9 bases left in between. Germline V gene data show CDR1 as LNHDA and CDR2 as SQIVND (reference sequence). In nucleotides, the CDR3 is TGTGCCAGTAGTATGAGGGTTCTTAGCAATCAGCCCCAGCATTTT. Translation: CASSMRVLSNQPQHF.

J is TRBJ2-5 and V is TRBV10-3, with 9 bases that match TRBD1. CDR3 length equals 16 residues. V shed 3 bases and J 4 bases; nucleotides not matched to a gene: 9. Germline V CDR1 and CDR2: ENHRY, SYGVKD. The CDR3 loop is CAISDGRTGVAETQYF. Here the CDR3 DNA reads TGTGCCATCAGTGACGGCCGGACAGGGGTCGCAGAGACCCAGTACTTC.

The V and J genes are TRBV7-2 and TRBJ1-5, with no clear D. CDR3 length: 12 residues. CDR1 is SGHTA, CDR2 FQGNSA, per germline. Deletions cut 4 bases from V and 6 bases from J, with 7 bases between. DNA for the CDR3: TGTGCCAGCAGCTCCAGCGGTCAGCCCCAGCATTTT. Translation gives CASSSSGQPQHF.

This sequence joins TRBV28 and TRBJ1-2; D perhaps matches TRBD1 (6 bases). Germline lookup yields CDR1 MDHEN and CDR2 SYDVKM. The CDR3 runs 14 residues. V was pared by 4 bases and J by 2 bases, with 11 bases between. CDR3 sequence reads: CASSSPGTNYGYTF. CDR3 sequence (DNA): TGTGCCAGCAGTTCACCCGGGACAAACTATGGCTACACCTTC.

The V and J genes are TRBV19 and TRBJ1-1; D ambiguous. The CDR3 is made up of 15 amino acids. The germline CDR1 and CDR2 sequences are LNHDA and SQIVND (reference sequence). Trimming pared 4 bases from V and 11 bases from J, leaving 23 bases between. The CDR3 loop is CASSTREIGVRRAFF. In nucleotides, the CDR3 is TGTGCCAGTAGTACCCGGGAGATCGGGGTAAGGAGGGCTTTCTTT.

The chain employs TRBV18 and TRBJ1-2; the D gene is possibly TRBD1 (5 bases). Germline V gene sequence: CDR1 KGHSH, CDR2 LQKENI. The CDR3 has 13 residues. Trimming removed 1 base from V and 4 bases from J, with 7 bases in between. This chain's CDR3 is CASSPRRGYGYTF. The CDR3 region has the DNA TGTGCCAGCTCACCACGAAGGGGCTATGGCTACACCTTC. The full variable domain, its missing parts supplied by reference TRBV18 and TRBJ1-2, is NAGVMQNPRHLVRRRGQEARLRCSPMKGHSHVYWYRQLPEEGLKFMVYLQKENIIDESGMPKERFSAEFPKEGPSILRIQQVVRGDSAAYFCASSPRRGYGYTFGSGTRLTVV.

On this clone: One junction end disagrees with the germline gene, perhaps due to a read error. The chain is built from TRBV6-1 and TRBJ1-2, with a possible D match to TRBD1 (5 bases). CDR1 and CDR2 from the germline V gene are MNHNS and SASEGT. The length of the CDR3 is 13 residues. The CDR3 here is CASSLTSRQSLVF. CDR3 coding DNA: TGTGCCAGCAGCTTAACTTCTAGACAGTCCCTAGTTTTC.

The gene calls are TRBV5-1 and TRBJ2-2; D gene unclear. The CDR3 totals 12 residues. The germline V and J ends were trimmed by 4 bases and 7 bases, with 8 bases remaining between them. CDR1 is SGHRS, CDR2 YFSETQ, per germline. The CDR3 spells CASSEVNGELFF. The CDR3 DNA reads TGCGCCAGCAGCGAGGTTAACGGGGAGCTGTTTTTT.

This chain connects TRBV7-3 to TRBJ2-5; D is possibly TRBD2 (6 bases). This CDR3 spans 13 amino acids. CDR1 is SGHTA, CDR2 FQGTGA, per germline. Between the trimmed V and J ends, which lost 2 bases and 7 bases, there was a span of 11 bases. The CDR3: CASSLVGGRTQYF. The CDR3 bases are TGTGCCAGCAGCTTAGTGGGAGGTCGGACCCAGTACTTC.

The rearrangement links TRBV7-9 to TRBJ1-2, with D possibly TRBD1 on 5 matching bases. Trimming removed 2 bases at V and 4 bases at J, with 5 bases between. Looked up from germline, CDR1 is SEHNR and CDR2 is FQNEAQ (reference sequence). CDR3 length: 12 residues. CDR3 sequence reads: CASSLQGYGYTF. CDR3 sequence (DNA): TGTGCCAGCAGCTTACAGGGCTATGGCTACACCTTC.

Only a few counts were recorded for this clone. The chain combines TRBV14 with TRBJ2-1, with 12 nucleotides matching TRBD2. V lost 4 bases and J lost 8; bases outside the gene matches: 6. Germline-derived CDR1 and CDR2 are SGHDN and FVKESK. CDR3 length: 15 residues. This CDR3 reads CASSPTSGSDYEQFF. The CDR3 DNA reads as TGTGCCAGCAGCCCGACTAGCGGGAGTGATTATGAGCAGTTCTTC.

The chain recombines TRBV7-2 with TRBJ2-2; 16 nucleotides match TRBD2. The germline V gene has CDR1 SGHTA and CDR2 FQGNSA. V gave up 6 bases and J gave up 5 bases; unmatched junction bases: 6. There are 17 residues in the CDR3. CDR3 sequence reads: CASRKRGLAGGTGELFF. The CDR3 nucleotides are TGTGCCAGCAGAAAGAGGGGACTAGCGGGAGGGACCGGGGAGCTGTTTTTT.

The V and J genes are TRBV6-6 and TRBJ2-1; 7 bases are shared with TRBD1. V lost 6 bases to trimming and J lost 8 bases; unmatched junction nucleotides: 4. The CDR3 length is 12 residues. The germline V gene has CDR1 MNHNY and CDR2 SVGAGI (reference sequence). CDR3 region: CASRGGRDEQFF. Here the CDR3 DNA reads TGTGCCAGCAGAGGGGGCAGGGATGAGCAGTTCTTC.

The rearrangement uses TRBV7-2 and TRBJ2-2; 8 positions agree with TRBD1. This CDR3 has 15 residues. Germline loops: CDR1 SGHTA, CDR2 FQGNSA. V lost 6 bases and J lost 1; bases outside the gene matches: 4. CDR3 bases: TGTGCCAGCAGGCCGGGGACAGGGAACACCGGGGAGCTGTTTTTT. The encoded protein is CASRPGTGNTGELFF.

CDR3 residues: CASSPPFAGLPEAFF. CDR3 coding DNA: TGTGCCAGCTCACCACCGTTCGCAGGCCTCCCCGAAGCTTTCTTT. The chain recombines TRBV18 with TRBJ1-1; D not resolved. V lost 0 bases to trimming and J lost 8 bases, with 16 bases between them. The CDR3 is 15 amino acids. Germline V gene sequence: CDR1 KGHSH, CDR2 LQKENI.

This clone was seen more than once but under ten times. This chain joins TRBV28 and TRBJ1-5, with D perhaps TRBD1 (6 bases). The V end lost 3 bases, the J end lost 7 bases, and 16 bases lay between the germline ends. Germline CDR1 reads MDHEN; CDR2 reads SYDVKM. The CDR3 runs to 15 residues. This CDR3 is CASSLGGGGGQPQHF. The CDR3 coding sequence is TGTGCCAGCAGTTTGGGAGGCGGGGGCGGGCAGCCCCAGCATTTT.